This TCR beta chain comes out of a study of PD-1 blockade in classical Hodgkin lymphoma. Study-wide points: Whoever responded completely had baseline diversity much like that seen in newly diagnosed patients.

The CDR3 covers 14 residues. Germline CDR1 reads MDHEN; CDR2 reads SYDVKM. Trimming cost V 6 bases and J 5 bases; bases outside gene matches: 6. Note on this clone: Its antigen is undetermined.

Stated time point: cycle 4 day 1 (C4D1), after around six weeks of nivolumab. Brentuximab vedotin exposure varied among the patients, all of whom had relapsed after autologous stem cell transplantation. Clones were read by immunoSEQ multiplex PCR, and TCRdb kept only the in-frame ones, dropping some. The table shows tens of thousands of clones, with about 83% occurring only once. The source material was peripheral blood mononuclear cells (PBMCs), sampled before the fourth cycle of nivolumab. The clonotype originates from a human donor with classical Hodgkin lymphoma. The rearrangement uses TRBV28 and TRBJ2-7; 11 bases are shared with TRBD2. CDR3: CASRTSGRFHEQYF. The CDR3 DNA reads as TGTGCCAGCAGAACTAGCGGGAGATTCCACGAGCAGTACTTC.